This paragraph covers one TCR beta chain sequence. Germline V gene sequence: CDR1 MRHNA, CDR2 SNTAGT. With 2 bases clipped from V and 8 bases from J, the junction kept 3 bases outside the gene matches. The CDR3 covers 13 residues. The protocol was immunoSEQ multiplex PCR, while the TCRdb copy is restricted to in-frame clones and leaves out a portion. Of more than 150,000 clones listed, 90% are singletons. The data were obtained in a study of T cell responses to AZD1222 COVID-19 vaccine. Study as a whole: Second doses that came at about 4 or about 12 weeks were put together.

This rearrangement joins TRBV6-4 to TRBJ2-1, with TRBD2 matching 7 bases. Sequencing used peripheral blood, obtained on day 0 of AZD1222 vaccination. This TCR came from an adult in good health. CDR3 region: CASSDGGVDEQFF. The CDR3 coding sequence is TGTGCCAGCAGTGACGGGGGGGTGGATGAGCAGTTCTTC.